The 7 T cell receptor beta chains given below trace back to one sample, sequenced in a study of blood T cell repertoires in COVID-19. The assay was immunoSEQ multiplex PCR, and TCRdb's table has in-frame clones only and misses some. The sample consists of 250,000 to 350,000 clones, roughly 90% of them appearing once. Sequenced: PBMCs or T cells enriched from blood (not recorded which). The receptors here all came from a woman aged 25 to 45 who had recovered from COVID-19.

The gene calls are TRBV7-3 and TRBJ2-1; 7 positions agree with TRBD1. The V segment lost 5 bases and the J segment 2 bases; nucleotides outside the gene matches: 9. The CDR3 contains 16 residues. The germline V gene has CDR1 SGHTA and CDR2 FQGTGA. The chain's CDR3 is CASSQGVGRAYNEQFF. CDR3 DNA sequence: TGTGCCAGCAGCCAGGGGGTAGGGAGAGCCTACAATGAGCAGTTCTTC.

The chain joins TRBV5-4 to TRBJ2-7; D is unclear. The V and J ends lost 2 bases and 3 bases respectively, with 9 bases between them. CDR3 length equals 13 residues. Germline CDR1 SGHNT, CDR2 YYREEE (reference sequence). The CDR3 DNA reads TGTGCCAGCAGCTTAGGCGGATACTACGAGCAGTACTTC. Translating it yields CASSLGGYYEQYF.

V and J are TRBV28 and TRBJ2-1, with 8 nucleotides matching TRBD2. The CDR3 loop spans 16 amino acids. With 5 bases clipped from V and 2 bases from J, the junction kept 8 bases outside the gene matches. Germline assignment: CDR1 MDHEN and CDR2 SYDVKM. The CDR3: CASSPLEAGAYNEQFF. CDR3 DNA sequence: TGTGCCAGCAGTCCCTTGGAAGCGGGAGCCTACAATGAGCAGTTCTTC.

The CDR3 DNA sequence: TGTGCCAGCAGCGCGCGGAAGGGGGAGGGTATAACCGCAGCTTTCTTT. Amino acids: CASSARKGEGITAAFF. V is TRBV7-9 and J is TRBJ1-1; perhaps TRBD1 as D (6 bases). V shed 5 bases and J shed 10 bases, with 26 bases lying between them. The CDR3 is 16 residues long. The V gene's germline CDR1 is SEHNR and CDR2 FQNEAQ (reference sequence).

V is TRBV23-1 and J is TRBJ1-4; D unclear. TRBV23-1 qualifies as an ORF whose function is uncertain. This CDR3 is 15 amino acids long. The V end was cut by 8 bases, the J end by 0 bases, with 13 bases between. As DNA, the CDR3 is TGCGCCAGCTTCCGCCTAGCCGCAACTAATGAAAAACTGTTTTTT. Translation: CASFRLAATNEKLFF.

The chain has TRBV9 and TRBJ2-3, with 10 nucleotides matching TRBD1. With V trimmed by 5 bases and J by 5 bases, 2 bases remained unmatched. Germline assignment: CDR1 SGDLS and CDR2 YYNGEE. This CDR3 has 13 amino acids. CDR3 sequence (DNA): TGTGCCAGCAGTGGACAGGGGGAAGATACGCAGTATTTT. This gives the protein CASSGQGEDTQYF.

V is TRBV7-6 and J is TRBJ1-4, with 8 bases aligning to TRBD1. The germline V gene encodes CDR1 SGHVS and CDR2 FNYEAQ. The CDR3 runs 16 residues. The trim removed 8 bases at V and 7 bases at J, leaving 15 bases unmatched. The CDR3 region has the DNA TGTGCCAGCTCTAGAAACCGGGACAGGCTCAGTGAAAAACTGTTTTTT. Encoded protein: CASSRNRDRLSEKLFF.